This T cell receptor (beta chain) is drawn from a study of T cell changes during pregnancy in multiple sclerosis. The CDR3 length is 12 residues. Germline loops: CDR1 SQVTM, CDR2 ANQGSEA. V lost 5 bases, J lost 6 bases, and 14 bases lay in between. Sequencing used immunoSEQ multiplex PCR; TCRdb keeps in-frame clones, though not all of them. The repertoire holds 25,000 to 35,000 clones, with approximately 89% as singletons. This sequence was found in a female donor with multiple sclerosis, enrolled in a pregnancy study. The chain couples TRBV29-1 to TRBJ2-7, with D perhaps matching TRBD1 (6 bases). The sample was CD8+ T cells from peripheral blood mononuclear cells, taken in the first trimester of pregnancy. The CDR3 DNA is TGCAGCGTTACAGGGTATAGAGGCGAGCAGTACTTC. Translating it yields CSVTGYRGEQYF.